Listed here are 25 T cell receptor beta chains from one sample, sequenced in a study of blood T cell repertoires in COVID-19. Profiling relied on immunoSEQ multiplex PCR, and the TCRdb table lists in-frame clones only, not all of them. This table has 200,000 to 250,000 clones, 70% to 90% appearing once. The specimen sequenced was peripheral blood. All receptors come from a man in his fifties or sixties with COVID-19, enrolled during active disease.

The V gene is TRBV11-2, the J gene TRBJ2-2; 9 bases are a match to TRBD1. Germline-derived CDR1 and CDR2 are SGHAT and FQNNGV. The CDR3 contains 16 residues. V gave up 5 bases and J gave up 5 bases; unmatched junction bases: 9. CDR3 coding DNA: TGTGCCAGCAGCCCCCGGGACAGGGTACTGACCGGGGAGCTGTTTTTT. It yields the protein CASSPRDRVLTGELFF.

This clone was recorded only once. The V call is TRBV7-9, the J call TRBJ1-3; no clear D. Trimming took 5 bases from V and 0 from J, leaving 11 bases between them. Germline loops: CDR1 SEHNR, CDR2 FQNEAQ (reference sequence). The CDR3 runs to 15 residues. The chain's CDR3 is CASSPLSFSGNTIYF. Here the CDR3 DNA reads TGTGCCAGCAGCCCTTTATCCTTCTCTGGAAACACCATATATTTT.

The chain joins TRBV28 to TRBJ2-7; 9 positions match TRBD1. Germline lookup yields CDR1 MDHEN and CDR2 SYDVKM. This CDR3 spans 14 amino acids. Germline trimming cut 6 bases from V and 3 bases from J; bases unmatched to any gene: 6. The CDR3 loop is CASRNRGPDYEQYF. The CDR3 nucleotides read TGTGCCAGCAGAAACAGGGGGCCGGACTACGAGCAGTACTTC.

The chain links TRBV30 to TRBJ1-2; D gene unclear. The V end lost 3 bases, the J end lost 8 bases, and 16 bases lay between the germline ends. The CDR3 runs 13 residues. CDR1 and CDR2 from the germline V gene are GTSNPN and SVGIG (reference sequence). This CDR3 reads CAWRDPGSRGYTF. The CDR3 DNA reads as TGTGCCTGGAGAGACCCCGGGTCAAGGGGCTACACCTTC.

The rearrangement joins TRBV29-1 to TRBJ2-1, with D perhaps matching TRBD2 (6 bases). Trimming cost V 6 bases and J 9 bases, with 18 bases left between them. Germline V gene lookup returns CDR1 SQVTM and CDR2 ANQGSEA. This CDR3 has 13 residues. DNA of the CDR3: TGCAGCGTAAAGACTAGACGTATTGGTGAGCAGTTCTTC. This translates into CSVKTRRIGEQFF.

This sequence joins TRBV3-1 (or the pseudogene TRBV3-2) and TRBJ2-5; D is perhaps TRBD2 (6 bases). This CDR3 contains 16 residues. Trimming took 1 base from V and 5 from J, leaving 17 bases between them. CDR1 LGHDT and CDR2 YNNKEL come from the germline V gene (reference sequence). CDR3 nucleotides: TGTGCCAGCAGCCAAGGGGGCGGGGCGGATCCGGAGACCCAGTACTTC. It encodes CASSQGGGADPETQYF.

The rearrangement uses TRBV6-5 and TRBJ2-5; 7 nucleotides match TRBD1. The germline V gene has CDR1 MNHEY and CDR2 SVGAGI. CDR3 length: 13 residues. V shed 7 bases, J shed 1 base, and the junction held 3 bases outside the gene matches. DNA of the CDR3: TGTGCCAGCACTGGACAGGCCCAAGAGACCCAGTACTTC. It encodes CASTGQAQETQYF.

The chain's CDR3 is CARSLAGAASAFF. In DNA form, the CDR3 reads TGTGCCAGAAGCTTGGCAGGGGCTGCGTCAGCTTTCTTT. V usage is TRBV5-3 and J usage is TRBJ1-1; tentatively, D is TRBD1 (6 bases). TRBV5-3 is assigned to the ORF class and has an uncertain function. V was clipped by 0 bases and J by 10 bases, with 13 bases between them. This CDR3 has 13 amino acids.

The gene calls are TRBV20-1 and TRBJ2-7; 9 bases are shared with TRBD2. CDR3 length equals 15 residues. CDR1 is DFQATT, CDR2 SNEGSKA, per germline (reference sequence). The V and J ends lost 3 bases and 3 bases, in that order; junction bases with no gene match: 9. The CDR3 nucleotides read TGCAGTGCTAGTATTAGCGGGAGAGAGTTCTACGAGCAGTACTTC. Protein product: CSASISGREFYEQYF.

The genes are TRBV30 and TRBJ1-6; D not certain. The V and J ends lost 5 bases and 6 bases respectively, with 14 bases between them. The CDR3 runs 14 residues. CDR1 is GTSNPN, CDR2 SVGIG, per germline (reference sequence). Here the CDR3 reads CAWDGPGGNSPLHF. CDR3 DNA sequence: TGTGCCTGGGACGGTCCCGGCGGTAATTCACCCCTCCACTTT.

The V gene is TRBV2, the J gene TRBJ2-2; 11 bases are a match to TRBD2. The CDR3 is 17 amino acids. Germline V lookup: CDR1 SNHLY, CDR2 FYNNEI. Trimming took 7 bases from V and 4 from J; bases not matched to a gene: 11. DNA of the CDR3: TGTGCCAGCAAACCCCTAGCGGGAGGCTGGGGCACCGGGGAGCTGTTTTTT. The encoded protein is CASKPLAGGWGTGELFF.

This chain links TRBV4-3 with TRBJ2-7; D perhaps matches TRBD1 (5 bases). Trimming took 4 bases from V and 5 from J, leaving 15 bases between them. The CDR3 sequence is 14 residues long. Germline loops: CDR1 LGHNA, CDR2 YSLEER. The CDR3 loop is CASSLPLAGNEQYF. The CDR3 bases are TGCGCCAGCAGCCTACCGCTGGCAGGGAACGAGCAGTACTTC.

The DNA for the CDR3 is TGTGCCAGCAGTTACTCGTGGGGGGGCCGGGAGACCCAGTACTTC. It is translated as CASSYSWGGRETQYF. The rearrangement joins TRBV6-2 or TRBV6-3 to TRBJ2-5; perhaps TRBD2 as D (7 bases). Germline V lookup: CDR1 MNHEY, CDR2 SVGEGT. V was clipped by 0 bases and J by 5 bases, with 13 bases between them. CDR3 length equals 15 residues.

The genes are TRBV12-5 and TRBJ2-3, with a tentative D call TRBD1 (6 bases). CDR3 length: 16 residues. V was trimmed by 5 bases and J by 1 base, leaving 16 bases between them. The germline CDR1 and CDR2 sequences are LGHNT and FRNRAP. The CDR3 region has the DNA TGTGCTAGTGGTGCTGGGGGCAGCGGACGCACAGATACGCAGTATTTT. Protein: CASGAGGSGRTDTQYF.

The chain employs TRBV3-1 (or the pseudogene TRBV3-2) and TRBJ2-1; D possibly corresponds to TRBD1 (5 bases). V lost 3 bases and J 9 bases, leaving 12 bases between the germline ends. From germline, CDR1 is LGHDT and CDR2 YNNKEL (reference sequence). This CDR3 comprises 13 residues. The CDR3 sequence is CASSHDSRGEQFF. CDR3 coding DNA: TGTGCCAGCAGCCATGACTCTAGGGGTGAGCAGTTCTTC.

The chain combines TRBV7-9 with TRBJ2-5, with TRBD2 matching over 11 bases. Per germline, CDR1 SEHNR and CDR2 FQNEAQ (reference sequence). The CDR3 runs 19 residues. The junction had 11 bases not matched to a gene; V was cut back by 2 bases and J by 0 bases. This CDR3 is CASSLFGLAGGLHQETQYF. The CDR3 DNA reads TGTGCCAGCAGCTTATTTGGATTAGCGGGGGGGCTGCACCAAGAGACCCAGTACTTC. Full variable domain (rest looked up from reference TRBV7-9 and TRBJ2-5): DTGVSQNPRHKITKRGQNVTFRCDPISEHNRLYWYRQTLGQGPEFLTYFQNEAQLEKSRLLSDRFSAERPKGSFSTLEIQRTEQGDSAMYLCASSLFGLAGGLHQETQYFGPGTRLLVL.

The chain links TRBV20-1 to TRBJ1-2, with D perhaps TRBD1 (6 bases). The CDR3 runs 11 residues. Looked up from germline, CDR1 is DFQATT and CDR2 is SNEGSKA (reference sequence). The ends were cut back, 7 bases at V and 2 bases at J, with 8 bases in the middle. DNA of the CDR3: TGCAGTGGGACAGAAAACTATGGCTACACCTTC. Residues: CSGTENYGYTF.

The chain recombines TRBV5-1 with TRBJ2-3; 9 nucleotides match TRBD1. The junction had 2 bases not matched to a gene; V was cut back by 2 bases and J by 4 bases. The CDR3 covers 14 residues. Germline V gene sequence: CDR1 SGHRS, CDR2 YFSETQ. The CDR3 nucleotides are TGCGCCAGCAGCTTAAGGACAGGGGCAGATACGCAGTATTTT. Its protein product is CASSLRTGADTQYF.

V gene TRBV4-2 combines with J gene TRBJ2-2; 7 positions match TRBD1. In germline, CDR1 is LGHNA, CDR2 YNFKEQ. The V segment lost 5 bases and the J segment 4 bases; nucleotides outside the gene matches: 10. This CDR3 is built from 16 residues. The CDR3 loop is CASSYARGPGTGELFF. The CDR3 nucleotides are TGTGCCAGCAGCTACGCGAGGGGGCCGGGCACCGGGGAGCTGTTTTTT.

This clone was observed a handful of times. This chain joins TRBV6-1 and TRBJ1-2, with 9 bases fitting TRBD1. Trimming took 3 bases from V and 3 from J; bases not matched to a gene: 5. This CDR3 comprises 15 residues. Looked up from germline, CDR1 is MNHNS and CDR2 is SASEGT. The CDR3 loop reads CASSEDRGLDYGYTF. The CDR3, as DNA: TGTGCCAGCAGTGAGGACAGGGGATTGGACTATGGCTACACCTTC.

This rearrangement joins TRBV10-3 to TRBJ2-7; D is possibly TRBD2 (6 bases). Germline V CDR1 and CDR2: ENHRY, SYGVKD. The CDR3 runs 13 residues. Trimming took 6 bases from V and 3 from J, leaving 12 bases between them. The CDR3 coding sequence is TGTGCCATCAGCTGGGACTTGTACTACGAGCAGTACTTC. Protein product: CAISWDLYYEQYF.

The genes are TRBV7-3 and TRBJ2-1; 7 nucleotides agree with TRBD1. Germline V gives CDR1 SGHTA, CDR2 FQGTGA. The CDR3 length is 15 residues. Trimming removed 3 bases from V and 1 base from J; junction bases left unmatched: 3. CDR3 sequence: CASSFRDSSYNEQFF. DNA for the CDR3: TGTGCCAGCAGCTTCCGGGACAGTTCCTACAATGAGCAGTTCTTC.

The chain combines TRBV19 with TRBJ2-5; maybe TRBD1 (7 bases). The CDR3 loop spans 13 amino acids. Trimming pared 6 bases from V and 2 bases from J, leaving 10 bases between. CDR1 is LNHDA and CDR2 is SQIVND in the germline V gene (reference sequence). The CDR3 coding sequence is TGTGCCAGTAGCCAGGGGGGACAAGAGACCCAGTACTTC. It translates to CASSQGGQETQYF.

The CDR3 loop is CASSPSGLAGEEFF. The CDR3 DNA reads TGTGCCAGCAGCCCCTCGGGACTAGCGGGAGAGGAGTTCTTC. The chain carries TRBV3-1 (or the pseudogene TRBV3-2) and TRBJ2-1; 14 positions agree with TRBD2. This CDR3 has 14 amino acids. The junction had 7 bases not matched to a gene; V was cut back by 4 bases and J by 14 bases. The germline gives CDR1 LGHDT, CDR2 YNNKEL (reference sequence).

The V call is TRBV7-9, the J call TRBJ1-2; D is uncertain. V shed 6 bases and J shed 8 bases, with 13 bases lying between them. Germline values: CDR1 SEHNR, CDR2 FQNEAQ (reference sequence). This CDR3 is 12 amino acids long. The CDR3 is CASSETTGGYTF. As DNA, the CDR3 is TGTGCCAGCAGTGAAACGACGGGAGGCTACACCTTC.